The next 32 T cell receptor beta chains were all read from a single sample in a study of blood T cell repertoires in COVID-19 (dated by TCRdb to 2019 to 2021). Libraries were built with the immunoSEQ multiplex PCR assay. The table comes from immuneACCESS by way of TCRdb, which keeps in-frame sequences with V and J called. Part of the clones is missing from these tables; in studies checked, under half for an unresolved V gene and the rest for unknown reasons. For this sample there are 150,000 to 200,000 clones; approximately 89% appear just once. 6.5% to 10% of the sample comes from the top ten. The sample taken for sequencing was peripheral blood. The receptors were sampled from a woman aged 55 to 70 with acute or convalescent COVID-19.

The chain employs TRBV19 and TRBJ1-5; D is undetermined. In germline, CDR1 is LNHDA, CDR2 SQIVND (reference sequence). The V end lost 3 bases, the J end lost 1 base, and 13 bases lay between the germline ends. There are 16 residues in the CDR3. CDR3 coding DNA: TGTGCCAGTAGTATGAGGCGGGGTTACAGCAATCAGCCCCAGCATTTT. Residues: CASSMRRGYSNQPQHF. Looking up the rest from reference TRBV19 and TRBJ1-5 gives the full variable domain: DGGITQSPKYLFRKEGQNVTLSCEQNLNHDAMYWYRQDPGQGLRLIYYSQIVNDFQKGDIAEGYSVSREKKESFPLTVTSAQKNPTAFYLCASSMRRGYSNQPQHFGDGTRLSIL.

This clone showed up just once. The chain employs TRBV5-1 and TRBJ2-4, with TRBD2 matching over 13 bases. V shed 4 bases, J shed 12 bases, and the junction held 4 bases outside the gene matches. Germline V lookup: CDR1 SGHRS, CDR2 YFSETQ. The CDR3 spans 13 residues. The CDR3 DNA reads TGCGCCAGCAGCACGGGACTAGCGGGAAGTCAGTACTTC. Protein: CASSTGLAGSQYF.

CDR3 bases: TGTGCCATCAGGGCCCTCGGGACAGGGGATGAGCAGTACTTC. Amino acids: CAIRALGTGDEQYF. The V gene is TRBV10-3, the J gene TRBJ2-7; 10 positions match TRBD1. The CDR3 extends over 14 amino acids. V was pared by 6 bases and J by 7 bases, with 9 bases of the junction left unmatched. Per germline, CDR1 ENHRY and CDR2 SYGVKD.

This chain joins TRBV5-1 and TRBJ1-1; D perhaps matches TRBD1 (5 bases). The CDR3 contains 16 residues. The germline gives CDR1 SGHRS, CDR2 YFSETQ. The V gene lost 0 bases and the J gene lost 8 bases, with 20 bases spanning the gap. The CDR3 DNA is TGCGCCAGCAGCTTGGCTCAGGGCAATAATTGGGTCGAAGCTTTCTTT. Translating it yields CASSLAQGNNWVEAFF.

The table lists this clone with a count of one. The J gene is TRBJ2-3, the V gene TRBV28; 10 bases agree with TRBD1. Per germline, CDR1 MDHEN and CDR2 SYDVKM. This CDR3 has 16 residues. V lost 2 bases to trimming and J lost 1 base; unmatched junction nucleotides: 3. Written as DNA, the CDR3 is TGTGCCAGCAGTTTAGACAGGGGGCGCGGCACAGATACGCAGTATTTT. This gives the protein CASSLDRGRGTDTQYF.

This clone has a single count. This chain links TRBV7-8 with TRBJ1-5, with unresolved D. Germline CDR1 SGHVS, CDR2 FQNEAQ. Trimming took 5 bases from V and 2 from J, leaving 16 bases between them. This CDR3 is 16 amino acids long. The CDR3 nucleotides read TGTGCCAGCAGCCCATTTCGACGCGGCGGCAATCAGCCCCAGCATTTT. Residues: CASSPFRRGGNQPQHF.

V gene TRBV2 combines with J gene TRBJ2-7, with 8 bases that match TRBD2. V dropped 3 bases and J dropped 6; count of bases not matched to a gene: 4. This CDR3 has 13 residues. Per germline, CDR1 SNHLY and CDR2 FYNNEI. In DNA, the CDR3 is TGTGCCAGCAGTGATGGACTAGCAATCGAGCAGTACGTC. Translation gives CASSDGLAIEQYV.

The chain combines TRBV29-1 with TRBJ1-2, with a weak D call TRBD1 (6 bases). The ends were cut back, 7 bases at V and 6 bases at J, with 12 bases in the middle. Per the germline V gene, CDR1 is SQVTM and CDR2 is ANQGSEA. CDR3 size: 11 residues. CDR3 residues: CSAVQGNGYTF. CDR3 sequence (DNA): TGCAGCGCCGTACAGGGTAATGGCTACACCTTC.

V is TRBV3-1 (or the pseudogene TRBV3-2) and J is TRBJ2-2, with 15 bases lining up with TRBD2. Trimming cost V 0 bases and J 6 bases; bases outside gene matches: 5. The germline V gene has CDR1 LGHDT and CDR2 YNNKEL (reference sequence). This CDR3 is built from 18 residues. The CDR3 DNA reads TGTGCCAGCAGCCAAGATGGGGGACTAGCGGGAGGCGCCGGGGAGCTGTTTTTT. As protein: CASSQDGGLAGGAGELFF.

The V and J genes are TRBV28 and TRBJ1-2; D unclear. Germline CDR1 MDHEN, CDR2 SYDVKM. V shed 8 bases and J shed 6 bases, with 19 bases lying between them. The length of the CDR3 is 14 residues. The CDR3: CASWSTAERDGYTF. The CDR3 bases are TGTGCCAGCTGGTCCACAGCGGAGAGGGATGGCTACACCTTC.

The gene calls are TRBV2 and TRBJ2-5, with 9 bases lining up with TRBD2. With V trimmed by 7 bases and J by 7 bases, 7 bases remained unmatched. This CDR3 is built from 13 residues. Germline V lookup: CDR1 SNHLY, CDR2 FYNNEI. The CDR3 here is CASTQRGVGTQYF. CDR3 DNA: TGTGCCAGCACCCAGCGGGGGGTCGGGACCCAGTACTTC.

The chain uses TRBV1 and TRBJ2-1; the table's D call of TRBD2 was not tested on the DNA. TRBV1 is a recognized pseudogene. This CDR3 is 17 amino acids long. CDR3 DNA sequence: TGCACCAGCAGCCAACAATACGGGACTAGCTGGGAGAGGGAGCAGTTCTTC. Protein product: CTSSQQYGTSWEREQFF.

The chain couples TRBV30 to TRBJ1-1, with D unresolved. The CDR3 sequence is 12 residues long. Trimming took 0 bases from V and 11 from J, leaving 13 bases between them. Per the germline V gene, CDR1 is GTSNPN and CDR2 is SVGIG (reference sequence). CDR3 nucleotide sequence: TGTGCCTGGAGTGTAGTCGCGAACTTGGCTTTCTTT. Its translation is CAWSVVANLAFF. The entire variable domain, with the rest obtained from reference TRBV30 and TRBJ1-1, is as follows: SQTIHQWPATLVQPVGSPLSLECTVEGTSNPNLYWYRQAAGRGLQLLFYSVGIGQISSEVPQNLSASRPQDRQFILSSKKLLLSDSGFYLCAWSVVANLAFFGQGTRLTVV.

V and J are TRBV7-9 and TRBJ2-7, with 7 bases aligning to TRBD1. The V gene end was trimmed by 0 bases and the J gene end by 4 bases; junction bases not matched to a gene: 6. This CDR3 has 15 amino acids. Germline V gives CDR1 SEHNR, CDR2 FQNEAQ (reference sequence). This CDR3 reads CASSLAGGCWYEQYV. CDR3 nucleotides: TGTGCCAGCAGCTTAGCAGGGGGCTGTTGGTACGAGCAGTACGTC.

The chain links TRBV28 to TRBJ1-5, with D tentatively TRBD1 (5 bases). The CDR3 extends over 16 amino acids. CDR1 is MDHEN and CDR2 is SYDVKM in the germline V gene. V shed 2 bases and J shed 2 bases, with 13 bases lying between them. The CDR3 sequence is CASSLGAASGNQPQHF. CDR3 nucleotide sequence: TGTGCCAGCAGTTTAGGGGCCGCGTCGGGCAATCAGCCCCAGCATTTT.

The CDR3 DNA reads TGTGCCAGTAGTATGTGGGGACTAGCGGTTTACAATGAGCAGTTCTTC. It translates to CASSMWGLAVYNEQFF. The V gene is TRBV19, the J gene TRBJ2-1, with 11 bases aligning to TRBD2. This CDR3 is 16 amino acids long. Germline loops: CDR1 LNHDA, CDR2 SQIVND (reference sequence). Trimming cost V 3 bases and J 4 bases; bases outside gene matches: 5.

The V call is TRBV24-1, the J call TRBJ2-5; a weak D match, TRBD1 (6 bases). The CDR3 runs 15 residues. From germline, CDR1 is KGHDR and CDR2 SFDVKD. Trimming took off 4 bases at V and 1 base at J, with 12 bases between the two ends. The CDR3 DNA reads TGTGCCACCAGTGACTCCGACAGGTTCCAAGAGACCCAGTACTTC. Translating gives CATSDSDRFQETQYF.

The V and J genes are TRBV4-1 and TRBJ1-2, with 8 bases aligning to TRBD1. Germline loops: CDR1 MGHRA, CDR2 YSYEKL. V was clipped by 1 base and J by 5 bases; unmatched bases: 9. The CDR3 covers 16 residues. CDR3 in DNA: TGCGCCAGCAGCCAAGGCCTGGGGGACAGGTCTTATGGCTACACCTTC. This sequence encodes CASSQGLGDRSYGYTF.

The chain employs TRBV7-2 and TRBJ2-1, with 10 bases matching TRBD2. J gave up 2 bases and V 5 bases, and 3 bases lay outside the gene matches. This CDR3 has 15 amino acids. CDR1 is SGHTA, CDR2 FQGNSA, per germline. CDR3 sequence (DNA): TGTGCCAGCAGCCGGACTAGCGGAGCCTACAATGAGCAGTTCTTC. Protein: CASSRTSGAYNEQFF.

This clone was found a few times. The CDR3 is CASSLGTLKNIQYF. In nucleotides, the CDR3 is TGTGCCAGCAGTTTAGGGACTCTTAAAAACATTCAGTACTTC. V usage is TRBV28 and J usage is TRBJ2-4, with D maybe TRBD2 (6 bases). The CDR3 totals 14 residues. Germline assignment: CDR1 MDHEN and CDR2 SYDVKM. V lost 2 bases and J lost 4, with 9 bases in between. Looking up the rest from reference TRBV28 and TRBJ2-4 gives the full variable domain: DVKVTQSSRYLVKRTGEKVFLECVQDMDHENMFWYRQDPGLGLRLIYFSYDVKMKEKGDIPEGYSVSREKKERFSLILESASTNQTSMYLCASSLGTLKNIQYFGAGTRLSVL.

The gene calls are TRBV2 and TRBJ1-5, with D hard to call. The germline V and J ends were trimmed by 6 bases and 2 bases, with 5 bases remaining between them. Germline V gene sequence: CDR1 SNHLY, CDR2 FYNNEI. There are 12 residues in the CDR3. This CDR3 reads CASRRRNQPQHF. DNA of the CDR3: TGTGCCAGCAGGAGGCGCAATCAGCCCCAGCATTTT. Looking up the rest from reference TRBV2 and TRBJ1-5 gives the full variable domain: EPEVTQTPSHQVTQMGQEVILRCVPISNHLYFYWYRQILGQKVEFLVSFYNNEISEKSEIFDDQFSVERPDGSNFTLKIRSTKLEDSAMYFCASRRRNQPQHFGDGTRLSIL.

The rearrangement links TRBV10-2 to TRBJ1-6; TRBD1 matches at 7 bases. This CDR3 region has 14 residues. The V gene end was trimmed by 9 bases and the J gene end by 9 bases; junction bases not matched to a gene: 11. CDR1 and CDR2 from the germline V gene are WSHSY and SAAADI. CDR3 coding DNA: TGCGCCAGGGGGACAGACGAGTCAATTTCACCCCTCCACTTT. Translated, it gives CARGTDESISPLHF.

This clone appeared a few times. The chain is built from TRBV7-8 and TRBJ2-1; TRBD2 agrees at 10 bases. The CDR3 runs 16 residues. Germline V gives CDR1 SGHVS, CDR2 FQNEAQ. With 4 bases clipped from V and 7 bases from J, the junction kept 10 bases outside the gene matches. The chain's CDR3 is CASSSPSGRRGNEQFF. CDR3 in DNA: TGTGCCAGCAGCTCCCCTAGCGGGAGAAGGGGGAATGAGCAGTTCTTC.

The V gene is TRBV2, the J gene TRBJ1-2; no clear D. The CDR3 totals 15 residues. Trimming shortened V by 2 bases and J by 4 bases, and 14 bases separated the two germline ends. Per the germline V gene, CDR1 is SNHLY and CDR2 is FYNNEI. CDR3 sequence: CASSEQVGGGYGYTF. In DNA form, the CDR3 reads TGTGCCAGCAGTGAACAAGTGGGTGGCGGCTATGGCTACACCTTC.

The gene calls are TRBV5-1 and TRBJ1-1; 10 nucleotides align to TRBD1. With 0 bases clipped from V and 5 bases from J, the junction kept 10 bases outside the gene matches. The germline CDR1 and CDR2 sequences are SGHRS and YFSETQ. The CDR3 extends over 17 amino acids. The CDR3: CASSLEVWTGGGTEAFF. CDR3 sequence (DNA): TGCGCCAGCAGCTTGGAAGTCTGGACAGGGGGAGGGACTGAAGCTTTCTTT.

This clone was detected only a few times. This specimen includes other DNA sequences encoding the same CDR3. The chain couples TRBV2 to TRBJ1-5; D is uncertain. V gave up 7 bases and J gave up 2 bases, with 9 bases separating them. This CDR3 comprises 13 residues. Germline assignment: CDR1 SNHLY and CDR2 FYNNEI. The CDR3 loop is CASKRDGNQPQHF. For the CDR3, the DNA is TGTGCCAGCAAACGGGATGGCAATCAGCCCCAGCATTTT.

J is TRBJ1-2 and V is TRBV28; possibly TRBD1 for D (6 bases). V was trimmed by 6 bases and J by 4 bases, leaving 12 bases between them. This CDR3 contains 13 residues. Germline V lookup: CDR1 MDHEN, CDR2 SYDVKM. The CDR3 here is CASRLQGVYGYTF. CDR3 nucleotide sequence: TGTGCCAGCAGACTACAGGGCGTCTATGGCTACACCTTC.

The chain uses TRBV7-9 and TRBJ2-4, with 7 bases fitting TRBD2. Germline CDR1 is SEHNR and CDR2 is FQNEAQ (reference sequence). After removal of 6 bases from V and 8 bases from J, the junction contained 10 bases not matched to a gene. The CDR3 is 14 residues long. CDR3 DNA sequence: TGTGCCAGCAGTTTTACGGGACTACTAGACATTCAGTACTTC. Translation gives CASSFTGLLDIQYF.

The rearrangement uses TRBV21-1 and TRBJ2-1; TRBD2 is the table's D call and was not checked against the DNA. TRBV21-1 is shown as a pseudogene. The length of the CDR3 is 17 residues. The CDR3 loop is CASSKPHTSGGYNEQFF. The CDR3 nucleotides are TGTGCCAGCAGCAAACCCCACACTAGCGGGGGTTACAATGAGCAGTTCTTC.

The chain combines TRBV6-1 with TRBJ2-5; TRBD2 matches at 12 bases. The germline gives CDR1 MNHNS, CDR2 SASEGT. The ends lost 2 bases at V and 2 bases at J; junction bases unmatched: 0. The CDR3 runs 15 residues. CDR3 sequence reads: CASSELAGGQETQYF. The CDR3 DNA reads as TGTGCCAGCAGTGAACTAGCGGGAGGGCAAGAGACCCAGTACTTC.

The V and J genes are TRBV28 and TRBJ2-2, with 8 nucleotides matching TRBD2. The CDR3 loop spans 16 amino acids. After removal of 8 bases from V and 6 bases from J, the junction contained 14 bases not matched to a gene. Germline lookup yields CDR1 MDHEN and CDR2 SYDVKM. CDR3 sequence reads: CASLLFAGGGAGELFF. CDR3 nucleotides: TGTGCCAGCCTTCTCTTCGCGGGGGGTGGTGCCGGGGAGCTGTTTTTT.

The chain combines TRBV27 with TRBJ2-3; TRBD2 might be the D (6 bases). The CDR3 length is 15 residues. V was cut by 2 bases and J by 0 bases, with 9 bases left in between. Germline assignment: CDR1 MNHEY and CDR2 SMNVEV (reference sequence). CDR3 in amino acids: CASSLLALSTDTQYF. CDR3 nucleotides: TGTGCCAGCAGTTTACTAGCGCTTAGCACAGATACGCAGTATTTT.